This T cell receptor (beta chain) was observed in a study of graft-versus-host responses after intestinal transplantation. Whole-study context: Uniformly, recipients were administered anti-thymocyte globulin induction with subsequent tacrolimus and steroids for two to three years. Findings and caveats of the study: The recipient marrow held GvH clones, and some of them showed up first in ileum or blood. Allograft clonal ratios (graft-versus-host to host-versus-graft) were high in patients who had graft-donor T cell macrochimerism. GvH clone levels peaked in circulation, and this peak was associated with early post-transplant HvG declines.

This sample's time point: postoperative day 105 after intestinal transplantation (dayNNNN = postoperative day). This clone occurred once. What it binds is unknown. Germline CDR1 is SEHNR and CDR2 is FQNEAQ (reference sequence). This CDR3 region has 14 residues. The ends were cut back, 5 bases at V and 6 bases at J, with 14 bases in the middle. The protocol was immunoSEQ multiplex PCR, while the TCRdb copy is restricted to in-frame clones and leaves out a portion. This table holds 12,000 or so clones, approximately 91% found once. The source was PBMCs, collected 105 days after intestinal transplantation. The V and J genes are TRBV7-9 and TRBJ2-1; D gene uncertain. The sequence was collected from a human patient who received an intestinal transplant, so some T cells may come from the graft donor. The CDR3 sequence: CASSPRPHRNEQFF. For the CDR3, the DNA is TGTGCCAGCAGCCCGAGACCTCATCGCAATGAGCAGTTCTTC.